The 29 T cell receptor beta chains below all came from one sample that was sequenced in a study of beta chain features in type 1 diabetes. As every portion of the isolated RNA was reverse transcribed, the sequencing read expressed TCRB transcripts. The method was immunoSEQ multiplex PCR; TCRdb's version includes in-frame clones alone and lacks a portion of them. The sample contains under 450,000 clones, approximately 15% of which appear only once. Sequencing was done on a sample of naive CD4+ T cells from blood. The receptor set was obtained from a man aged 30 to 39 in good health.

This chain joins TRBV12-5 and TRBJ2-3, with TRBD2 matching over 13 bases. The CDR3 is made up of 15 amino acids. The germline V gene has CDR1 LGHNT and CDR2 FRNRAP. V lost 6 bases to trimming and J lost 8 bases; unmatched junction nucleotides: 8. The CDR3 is CASGSGLAGPGTQYF. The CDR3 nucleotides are TGTGCTAGTGGCTCGGGACTAGCGGGACCCGGTACGCAGTATTTT.

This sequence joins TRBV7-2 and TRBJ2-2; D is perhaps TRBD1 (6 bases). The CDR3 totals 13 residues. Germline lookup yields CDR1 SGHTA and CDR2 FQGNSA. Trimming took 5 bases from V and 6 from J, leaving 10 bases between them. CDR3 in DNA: TGTGCCAGCAGCGGATACAGGGCCGGGGAGCTGTTTTTT. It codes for CASSGYRAGELFF.

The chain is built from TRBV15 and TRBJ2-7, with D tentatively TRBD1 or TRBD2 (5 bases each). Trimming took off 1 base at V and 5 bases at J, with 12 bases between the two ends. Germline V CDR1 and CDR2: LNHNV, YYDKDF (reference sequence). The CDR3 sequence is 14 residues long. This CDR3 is CATSRGGAEHEQYV. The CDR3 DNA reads TGTGCCACCAGCAGAGGAGGGGCCGAGCACGAGCAGTACGTC.

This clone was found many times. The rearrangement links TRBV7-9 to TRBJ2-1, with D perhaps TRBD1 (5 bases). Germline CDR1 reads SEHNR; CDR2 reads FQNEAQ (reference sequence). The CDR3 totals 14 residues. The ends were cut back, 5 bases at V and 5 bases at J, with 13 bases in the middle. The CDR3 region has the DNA TGTGCCAGCAGCCAAGGACATCGCAACAATGAGCAGTTCTTC. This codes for CASSQGHRNNEQFF.

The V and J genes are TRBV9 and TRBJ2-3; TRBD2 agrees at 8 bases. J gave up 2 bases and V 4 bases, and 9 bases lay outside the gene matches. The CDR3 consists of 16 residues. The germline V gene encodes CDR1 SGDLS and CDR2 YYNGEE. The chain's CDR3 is CASSSPAGGLTDTQYF. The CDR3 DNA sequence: TGTGCCAGCAGCTCGCCGGCGGGGGGCCTCACAGATACGCAGTATTTT.

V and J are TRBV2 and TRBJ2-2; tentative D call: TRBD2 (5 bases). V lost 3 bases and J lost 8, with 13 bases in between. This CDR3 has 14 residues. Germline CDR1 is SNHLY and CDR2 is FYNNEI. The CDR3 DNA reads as TGTGCCAGCAGTGACTTGCGCGGGCTAGGGGAGCTGTTTTTT. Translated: CASSDLRGLGELFF.

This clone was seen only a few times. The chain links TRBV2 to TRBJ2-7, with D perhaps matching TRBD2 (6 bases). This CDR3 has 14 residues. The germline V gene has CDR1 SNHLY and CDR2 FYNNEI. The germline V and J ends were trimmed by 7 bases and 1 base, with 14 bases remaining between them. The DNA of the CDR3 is TGTGCCAGCAAATTGCGGGAACTATCCTACGAGCAGTACGTC. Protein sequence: CASKLRELSYEQYV.

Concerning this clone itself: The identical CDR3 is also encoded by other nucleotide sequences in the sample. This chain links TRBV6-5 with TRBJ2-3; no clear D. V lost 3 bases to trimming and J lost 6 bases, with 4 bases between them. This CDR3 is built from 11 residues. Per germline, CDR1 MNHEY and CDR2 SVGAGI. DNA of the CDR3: TGTGCCAGCAGTTATCGGGATACGCAGTATTTT. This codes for CASSYRDTQYF.

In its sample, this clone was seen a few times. The CDR3 coding sequence is TGCAGCGTTGAACGGCGTGGTGAAGCTTTCTTT. Its translation is CSVERRGEAFF. This sequence joins TRBV29-1 and TRBJ1-1; no firm D call. V lost 2 bases, J lost 7 bases, and 8 bases lay in between. The CDR3 extends over 11 amino acids. CDR1 and CDR2 from the germline V gene are SQVTM and ANQGSEA.

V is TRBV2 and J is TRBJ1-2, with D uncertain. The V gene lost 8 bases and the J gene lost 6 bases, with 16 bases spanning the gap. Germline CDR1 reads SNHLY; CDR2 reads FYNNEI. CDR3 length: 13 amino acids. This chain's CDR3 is CASLLGLGHGYTF. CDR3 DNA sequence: TGTGCCAGCCTGCTGGGGTTAGGACATGGCTACACCTTC.

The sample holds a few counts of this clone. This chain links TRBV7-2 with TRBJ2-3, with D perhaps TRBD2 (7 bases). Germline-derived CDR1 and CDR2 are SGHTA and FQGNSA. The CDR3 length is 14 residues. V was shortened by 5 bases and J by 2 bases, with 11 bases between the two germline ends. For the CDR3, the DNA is TGTGCCAGCAGCACCGGGGGGCTCACAGATACGCAGTATTTT. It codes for CASSTGGLTDTQYF.

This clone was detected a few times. The CDR3 DNA follows: TGTGCCAGCAGCGGCAGGTTAGGCTTTGAGCAGTTCTTC. This codes for CASSGRLGFEQFF. V and J are TRBV9 and TRBJ2-1; D unclear. The germline V gene encodes CDR1 SGDLS and CDR2 YYNGEE. The CDR3 is made up of 13 amino acids. Trimming shortened V by 3 bases and J by 9 bases, and 13 bases separated the two germline ends.

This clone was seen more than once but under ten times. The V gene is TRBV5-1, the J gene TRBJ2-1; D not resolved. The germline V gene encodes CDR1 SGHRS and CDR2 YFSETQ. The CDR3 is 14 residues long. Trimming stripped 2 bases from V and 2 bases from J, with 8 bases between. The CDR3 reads CASSLTGAYNEQFF. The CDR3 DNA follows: TGCGCCAGCAGCTTAACTGGCGCCTACAATGAGCAGTTCTTC.

The CDR3 bases are TGTGCCATCAGCCCGAGCAGTCCTGGGACAGATACGCAGTATTTT. Its translation is CAISPSSPGTDTQYF. The J gene is TRBJ2-3, the V gene TRBV10-3; D unresolved. V shed 6 bases and J shed 3 bases, with 16 bases lying between them. The germline CDR1 and CDR2 sequences are ENHRY and SYGVKD. The CDR3 has 15 amino acids.

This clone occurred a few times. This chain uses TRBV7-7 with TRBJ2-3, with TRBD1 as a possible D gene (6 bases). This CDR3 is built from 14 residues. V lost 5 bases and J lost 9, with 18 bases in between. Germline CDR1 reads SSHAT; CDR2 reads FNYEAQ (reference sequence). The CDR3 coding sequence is TGTGCCAGCAGCCCGACAGGTCGGGCGCAGACGCAGTATTTT. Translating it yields CASSPTGRAQTQYF.

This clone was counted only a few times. CDR3 in amino acids: CASSPRGQPNEKLFF. The CDR3 DNA follows: TGTGCCAGCAGCCCGCGGGGACAGCCTAATGAAAAACTGTTTTTT. The chain couples TRBV14 to TRBJ1-4; the match to TRBD1 covers 7 bases. The CDR3 extends over 15 amino acids. Losses at the gene ends were 4 bases for V and 3 bases for J; bases not matched to a gene: 5. Per germline, CDR1 SGHDN and CDR2 FVKESK.

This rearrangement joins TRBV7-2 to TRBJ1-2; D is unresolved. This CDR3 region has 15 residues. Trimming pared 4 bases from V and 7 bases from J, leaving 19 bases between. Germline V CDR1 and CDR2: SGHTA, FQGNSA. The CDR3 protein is CASSSSTPPGRGYTF. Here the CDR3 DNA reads TGTGCCAGCAGCTCCTCCACACCACCTGGACGTGGCTACACCTTC.

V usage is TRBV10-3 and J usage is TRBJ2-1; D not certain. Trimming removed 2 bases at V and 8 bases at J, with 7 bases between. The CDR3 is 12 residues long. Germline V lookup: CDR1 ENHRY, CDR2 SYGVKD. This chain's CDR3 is CAISERSDEQFF. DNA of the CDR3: TGTGCCATCAGTGAGAGATCGGATGAGCAGTTCTTC.

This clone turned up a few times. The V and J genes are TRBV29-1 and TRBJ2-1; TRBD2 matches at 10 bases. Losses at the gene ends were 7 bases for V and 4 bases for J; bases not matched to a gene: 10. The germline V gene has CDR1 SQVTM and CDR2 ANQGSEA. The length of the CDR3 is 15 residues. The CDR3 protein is CSGKPEREGYNEQFF. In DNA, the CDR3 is TGCAGCGGGAAGCCTGAGCGGGAGGGATACAATGAGCAGTTCTTC.

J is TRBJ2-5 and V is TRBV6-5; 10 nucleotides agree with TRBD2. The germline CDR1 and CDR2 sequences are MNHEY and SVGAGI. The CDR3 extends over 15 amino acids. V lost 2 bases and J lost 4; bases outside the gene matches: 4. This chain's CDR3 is CASSYGSSGRETQYF. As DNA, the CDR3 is TGTGCCAGCAGTTACGGGTCTAGCGGGAGAGAGACCCAGTACTTC.

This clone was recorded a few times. The DNA for the CDR3 is TGTGCCAGCAATGGACAGGGGCGCTCCTACAATGAGCAGTTCTTC. It encodes CASNGQGRSYNEQFF. The chain uses TRBV7-9 and TRBJ2-1; TRBD1 agrees at 9 bases. V trimming: 7 bases; J trimming: 0 bases; junction bases outside the gene matches: 4. There are 15 residues in the CDR3. CDR1 and CDR2 (germline): SEHNR, FQNEAQ (reference sequence).

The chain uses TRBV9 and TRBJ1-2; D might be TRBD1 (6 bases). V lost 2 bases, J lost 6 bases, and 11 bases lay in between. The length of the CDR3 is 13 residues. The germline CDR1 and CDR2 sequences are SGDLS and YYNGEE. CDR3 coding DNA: TGTGCCAGCAGCGTTCGACAGGTTGATGGCTACACCTTC. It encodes CASSVRQVDGYTF.

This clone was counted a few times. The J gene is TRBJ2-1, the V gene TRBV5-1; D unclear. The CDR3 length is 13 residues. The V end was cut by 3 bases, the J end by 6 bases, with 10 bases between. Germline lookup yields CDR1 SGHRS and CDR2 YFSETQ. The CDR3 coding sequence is TGCGCCAGCAGCTCGTGGACGGGCAATGAGCAGTTCTTC. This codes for CASSSWTGNEQFF.

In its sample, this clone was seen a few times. The CDR3 here is CSVLLAGGTQYF. The DNA for the CDR3 is TGCAGCGTTCTACTAGCGGGGGGGACCCAGTACTTC. This sequence joins TRBV29-1 and TRBJ2-5; 12 nucleotides align to TRBD2. Trimming cost V 5 bases and J 7 bases; bases outside gene matches: 2. There are 12 residues in the CDR3. Germline CDR1 and CDR2: SQVTM and ANQGSEA.

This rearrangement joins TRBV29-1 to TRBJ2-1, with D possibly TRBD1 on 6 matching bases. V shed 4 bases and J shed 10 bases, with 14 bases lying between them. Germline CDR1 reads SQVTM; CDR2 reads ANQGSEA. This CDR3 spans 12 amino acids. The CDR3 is CSVGGRGCEQFF. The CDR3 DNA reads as TGCAGCGTTGGGGGGCGAGGGTGCGAGCAGTTCTTC.

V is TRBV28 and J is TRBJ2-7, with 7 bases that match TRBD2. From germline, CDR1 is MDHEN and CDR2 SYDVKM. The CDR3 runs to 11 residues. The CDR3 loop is CPAGASYEQYV. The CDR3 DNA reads TGTCCCGCGGGAGCGTCCTACGAGCAGTACGTC.

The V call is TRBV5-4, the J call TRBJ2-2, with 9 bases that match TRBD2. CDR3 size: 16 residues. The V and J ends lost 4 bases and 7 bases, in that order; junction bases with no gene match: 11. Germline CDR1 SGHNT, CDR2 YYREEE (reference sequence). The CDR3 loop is CASSQISGGPNGELFF. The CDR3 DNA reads TGTGCCAGCAGCCAGATAAGCGGGGGGCCCAACGGGGAGCTGTTTTTT. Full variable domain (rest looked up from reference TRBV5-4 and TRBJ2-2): ETGVTQSPTHLIKTRGQQVTLRCSSQSGHNTVSWYQQALGQGPQFIFQYYREEENGRGNFPPRFSGLQFPNYSSELNVNALELDDSALYLCASSQISGGPNGELFFGEGSRLTVL.

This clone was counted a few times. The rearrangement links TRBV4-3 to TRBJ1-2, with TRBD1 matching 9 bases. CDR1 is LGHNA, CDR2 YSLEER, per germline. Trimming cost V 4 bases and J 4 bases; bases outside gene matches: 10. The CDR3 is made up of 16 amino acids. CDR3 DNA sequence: TGCGCCAGCAGCCCAGAGGGGACAGGGAGTAGCTATGGCTACACCTTC. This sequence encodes CASSPEGTGSSYGYTF.

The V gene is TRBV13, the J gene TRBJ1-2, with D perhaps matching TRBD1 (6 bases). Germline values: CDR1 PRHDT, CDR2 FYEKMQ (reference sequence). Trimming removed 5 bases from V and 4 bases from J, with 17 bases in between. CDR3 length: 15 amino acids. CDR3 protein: CASSMSAGAVYGYTF. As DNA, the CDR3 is TGTGCCAGCAGCATGTCAGCAGGGGCCGTCTATGGCTACACCTTC.